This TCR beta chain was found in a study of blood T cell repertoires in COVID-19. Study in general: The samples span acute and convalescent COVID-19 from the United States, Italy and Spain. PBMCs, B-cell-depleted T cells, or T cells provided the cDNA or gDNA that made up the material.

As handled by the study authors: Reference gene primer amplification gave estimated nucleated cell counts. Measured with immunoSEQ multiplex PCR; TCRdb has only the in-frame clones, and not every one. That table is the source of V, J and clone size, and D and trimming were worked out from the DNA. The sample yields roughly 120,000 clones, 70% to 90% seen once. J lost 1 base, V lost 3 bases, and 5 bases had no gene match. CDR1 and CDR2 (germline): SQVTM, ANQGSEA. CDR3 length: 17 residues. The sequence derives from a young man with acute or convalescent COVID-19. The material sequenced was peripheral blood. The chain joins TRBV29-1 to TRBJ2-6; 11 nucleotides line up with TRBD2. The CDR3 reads CSVEASGGPSGANVLTF. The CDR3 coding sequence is TGCAGCGTTGAGGCTAGCGGGGGGCCGTCTGGGGCCAACGTCCTGACTTTC. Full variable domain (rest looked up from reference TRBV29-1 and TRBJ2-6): SAVISQKPSRDICQRGTSLTIQCQVDSQVTMMFWYRQQPGQSLTLIATANQGSEATYESGFVIDKFPISRPNLTFSTLTVSNMSPEDSSIYLCSVEASGGPSGANVLTFGAGSRLTVL.